This T cell receptor beta chain was sequenced during a study of cytomegalovirus exposure and HLA in healthy donors. The V gene's germline CDR1 is SGDLS and CDR2 YYNGEE. The CDR3 contains 13 residues. Between the trimmed V and J ends, which lost 4 bases and 2 bases, there was a span of 9 bases. The table lists this clone with a few counts. Its antigen remains unknown. In the PCR, 60 Vbeta and 13 Jbeta primers were used. Under the authors' procedure: The authors later counted roughly 76 million unique TCR beta chains, some 12 million of them shared. TCRdb's table, derived via immunoSEQ multiplex PCR, lists solely in-frame clones and lacks some. D and trimming come from the DNA, and the V and J calls and clone size come from that table. The data hold some 120,000 clones, with 15% observed a single time. General observations from the study: Across donors, sequencing depth was assumed by presence/absence analyses to be roughly uniform. The authors later linked a missense DCLRE1C variant to TCR beta V- and J-gene trimming.

V is TRBV9 and J is TRBJ2-5; D gene unclear. The material sequenced was PBMCs. The TCR comes from a woman aged 18-29 years in good health and CMV-seronegative. The CDR3 DNA reads TGTGCCAGCAGCAATGGCAATCAAGAGACCCAGTACTTC. It encodes CASSNGNQETQYF.